The 28 T cell receptor beta chains presented below share a single source sample, sequenced in a study of blood T cell repertoires in COVID-19 (dated by TCRdb to about 2020). The library was produced with the immunoSEQ multiplex PCR assay. Held by TCRdb, this immuneACCESS table contains in-frame sequences only and omits some clones. Under half of the omission traces to an unresolved V gene where checked; the cause of the rest is unknown. This sample has some 250,000 clones in its table, and more than 75% of those were observed once. The ten largest clones take up 2.5% to 3.5% of the sample. Sequenced input: peripheral blood. These receptors were obtained from a young woman who had recovered from COVID-19.

This clone appeared a few times. The chain uses TRBV5-4 and TRBJ2-4; 8 bases are shared with TRBD2. Germline V gene data show CDR1 as SGHNT and CDR2 as YYREEE (reference sequence). The trim removed 4 bases at V and 6 bases at J, leaving 6 bases unmatched. The CDR3 consists of 14 residues. For the CDR3, the DNA is TGTGCCAGCAGCACCCGGGGGGGTTCAAACATTCAGTACTTC. Translating it yields CASSTRGGSNIQYF.

This clone came up once. The rearrangement joins TRBV5-1 to TRBJ2-3, with TRBD1 matching over 10 bases. The CDR3 consists of 16 residues. CDR1 and CDR2 (germline): SGHRS, YFSETQ. Trimming took 8 bases from V and 1 from J; bases not matched to a gene: 10. The CDR3 DNA sequence: TGCGCCAGTAGAGTATCCGGGACAGGGGGCACAGATACGCAGTATTTT. This gives the protein CASRVSGTGGTDTQYF.

This clone has just a few counts. This chain uses TRBV19 with TRBJ1-5; TRBD1 matches 8 bases. This CDR3 has 14 amino acids. The V gene end was trimmed by 5 bases and the J gene end by 6 bases; junction bases not matched to a gene: 6. CDR1 and CDR2 (germline): LNHDA, SQIVND (reference sequence). CDR3: CASSSRTGIQPQHF. The CDR3 DNA follows: TGTGCCAGTAGTTCAAGGACAGGGATTCAGCCCCAGCATTTT.

The chain joins TRBV18 to TRBJ2-5; 7 bases line up with TRBD1. With 2 bases clipped from V and 1 base from J, the junction kept 4 bases outside the gene matches. CDR3 length: 15 amino acids. Germline V lookup: CDR1 KGHSH, CDR2 LQKENI. DNA of the CDR3: TGTGCCAGCTCACCAGAAACAGGGGTCCAAGAGACCCAGTACTTC. Translation: CASSPETGVQETQYF.

This clone was counted a single time. The chain combines TRBV13 with TRBJ2-7, with 7 bases matching TRBD1. The CDR3 is 13 residues long. Per germline, CDR1 PRHDT and CDR2 FYEKMQ (reference sequence). After removal of 5 bases from V and 2 bases from J, the junction contained 3 bases not matched to a gene. CDR3 nucleotide sequence: TGTGCCAGCAGCCCCAGGGGGACCTACGAGCAGTACTTC. It yields the protein CASSPRGTYEQYF. The whole variable domain, filled in from reference TRBV13 and TRBJ2-7, reads AAGVIQSPRHLIKEKRETATLKCYPIPRHDTVYWYQQGPGQDPQFLISFYEKMQSDKGSIPDRFSAQQFSDYHSELNMSSLELGDSALYFCASSPRGTYEQYFGPGTRLTVT.

This chain links TRBV29-1 with TRBJ2-1, with 8 bases lining up with TRBD1. CDR1 and CDR2 (germline): SQVTM, ANQGSEA. V lost 7 bases, J lost 4 bases, and 6 bases stayed unmatched. The CDR3 has 13 amino acids. For the CDR3, the DNA is TGCAGCGCGGCCAGGGGGCGATACAATGAGCAGTTCTTC. It specifies CSAARGRYNEQFF.

The DNA of the CDR3 is TGTGCCTGGAGTGATACAGGGGGCACTGAAGCTTTCTTT. It yields the protein CAWSDTGGTEAFF. V and J are TRBV30 and TRBJ1-1; TRBD1 matches 8 bases. The CDR3 loop spans 13 amino acids. The V gene end was trimmed by 1 base and the J gene end by 4 bases; junction bases not matched to a gene: 2. The V gene's germline CDR1 is GTSNPN and CDR2 SVGIG (reference sequence).

In this sample, this clone turned up once. This sequence joins TRBV5-5 and TRBJ1-4; D may be TRBD1 (5 bases). The CDR3 is 13 amino acids. The germline V gene has CDR1 SGHKS and CDR2 YYEKEE (reference sequence). Trimming left V 7 bases short and J 12 bases short, with 19 bases between. The DNA for the CDR3 is TGTGCCAGCTCACCGGACGGCATAGGGGAACTGTTTTTT. This gives the protein CASSPDGIGELFF.

CDR3 sequence (DNA): TGTGCCAGCAGTTACTCCCAAACAGGTCGAGGGACCCAGTACTTC. Translating gives CASSYSQTGRGTQYF. The chain couples TRBV6-5 to TRBJ2-5, with D possibly TRBD1 on 5 matching bases. CDR1 and CDR2 from the germline V gene are MNHEY and SVGAGI. Deletions cut 0 bases from V and 7 bases from J, with 15 bases between. This CDR3 is 15 amino acids long.

The chain is built from TRBV11-2 and TRBJ2-7; D not resolved. The germline CDR1 and CDR2 sequences are SGHAT and FQNNGV. V was cut by 5 bases and J by 2 bases, with 13 bases left in between. CDR3 size: 14 residues. CDR3 DNA: TGTGCCAGCAGCCCAGAGTGGGCTGCCTACGAGCAGTACTTC. Protein sequence: CASSPEWAAYEQYF.

The chain couples TRBV7-2 to TRBJ2-1; D perhaps matches TRBD2 (6 bases). Germline assignment: CDR1 SGHTA and CDR2 FQGNSA. V lost 5 bases to trimming and J lost 7 bases, with 12 bases between them. The CDR3 sequence is 13 residues long. This CDR3 reads CASSGGTVNEQFF. In nucleotides, the CDR3 is TGTGCCAGCAGCGGAGGGACCGTAAATGAGCAGTTCTTC.

The V and J genes are TRBV5-4 and TRBJ2-1, with TRBD1 identical over 7 bases. This CDR3 spans 15 amino acids. The V gene end was trimmed by 4 bases and the J gene end by 8 bases; junction bases not matched to a gene: 12. Germline assignment: CDR1 SGHNT and CDR2 YYREEE (reference sequence). The chain's CDR3 is CASSGPGTDFDEQFF. CDR3 DNA: TGTGCCAGCAGCGGCCCCGGGACAGATTTTGATGAGCAGTTCTTC.

The genes are TRBV5-1 and TRBJ1-1; possible D gene TRBD1, 6 bases. Looked up from germline, CDR1 is SGHRS and CDR2 is YFSETQ. The CDR3 is made up of 14 amino acids. The V end was cut by 4 bases, the J end by 1 base, with 11 bases between. The CDR3 DNA reads as TGCGCCAGCAGCCAGGGGAATCCGAACACTGAAGCTTTCTTT. It specifies CASSQGNPNTEAFF.

The V call is TRBV6-1, the J call TRBJ1-2; D not certain. Trimming stripped 0 bases from V and 7 bases from J, with 9 bases between. This CDR3 has 13 amino acids. Germline-derived CDR1 and CDR2 are MNHNS and SASEGT. The chain's CDR3 is CASSEARGGGYTF. CDR3 nucleotide sequence: TGTGCCAGCAGTGAAGCCCGGGGTGGTGGCTACACCTTC.

For the CDR3, the DNA is TGTGCCAGCGCGCGAGGCACCGGGGAGCTGTTTTTT. Residues: CASARGTGELFF. The rearrangement links TRBV7-9 to TRBJ2-2; no definite D call. CDR1 is SEHNR and CDR2 is FQNEAQ in the germline V gene (reference sequence). The CDR3 consists of 12 residues. V shed 8 bases and J shed 4 bases, with 8 bases lying between them.

This clone was recorded only once. The chain couples TRBV5-6 to TRBJ1-5; TRBD1 aligns across 8 bases. Germline trimming cut 0 bases from V and 4 bases from J; bases unmatched to any gene: 0. The germline CDR1 and CDR2 sequences are SGHDT and YYEEEE. The CDR3 runs to 14 residues. The CDR3 DNA follows: TGTGCCAGCAGCTTGGGGGACAGGAATCAGCCCCAGCATTTT. It encodes CASSLGDRNQPQHF.

This rearrangement joins TRBV10-1 to TRBJ1-1, with 7 bases aligning to TRBD1. The CDR3 loop spans 14 amino acids. Germline loops: CDR1 WNHNN, CDR2 SYGVQD (reference sequence). V lost 7 bases to trimming and J lost 5 bases; unmatched junction nucleotides: 10. The CDR3 protein is CASTQTGPKTEAFF. The CDR3, as DNA: TGCGCCAGCACCCAGACAGGGCCAAAAACTGAAGCTTTCTTT.

The chain is built from TRBV15 and TRBJ2-1; D is uncertain. Germline assignment: CDR1 LNHNV and CDR2 YYDKDF (reference sequence). V lost 0 bases to trimming and J lost 7 bases, with 7 bases between them. The CDR3 is made up of 13 amino acids. CDR3 in DNA: TGTGCCACCAGCAGAGATTTCTCGAATGAGCAGTTCTTC. Translating gives CATSRDFSNEQFF.

The chain joins TRBV5-1 to TRBJ2-1, with 8 bases matching TRBD2. J lost 6 bases, V lost 4 bases, and 9 bases had no gene match. The CDR3 is made up of 15 amino acids. CDR1 and CDR2 from the germline V gene are SGHRS and YFSETQ. The CDR3 is CASSAPGTRINEQFF. In DNA, the CDR3 is TGCGCCAGCAGCGCCCCCGGGACTAGGATCAATGAGCAGTTCTTC.

This chain's CDR3 is CASNGFSGGEDTQYF. The CDR3 coding sequence is TGTGCCAGTAACGGGTTTAGCGGGGGGGAAGATACGCAGTATTTT. The rearrangement uses TRBV19 and TRBJ2-3, with 11 bases identical to TRBD2. This CDR3 contains 15 residues. Germline V gene data show CDR1 as LNHDA and CDR2 as SQIVND (reference sequence). The ends lost 7 bases at V and 5 bases at J; junction bases unmatched: 8.

The rearrangement uses TRBV5-4 and TRBJ2-5, with 14 nucleotides matching TRBD2. The CDR3 loop spans 16 amino acids. Germline V gene lookup returns CDR1 SGHNT and CDR2 YYREEE (reference sequence). With V trimmed by 1 base and J by 5 bases, 4 bases remained unmatched. For the CDR3, the DNA is TGTGCCAGCAGCTTGATGACTAGCGGGGGGGTGGAGACCCAGTACTTC. This gives the protein CASSLMTSGGVETQYF. Together with reference TRBV5-4 and TRBJ2-5, the CDR3 gives the full variable domain: ETGVTQSPTHLIKTRGQQVTLRCSSQSGHNTVSWYQQALGQGPQFIFQYYREEENGRGNFPPRFSGLQFPNYSSELNVNALELDDSALYLCASSLMTSGGVETQYFGPGTRLLVL.

This chain connects TRBV20-1 to TRBJ2-3; TRBD1 is a possible D gene (6 bases). Trimming cost V 3 bases and J 6 bases, with 16 bases left between them. Germline CDR1 is DFQATT and CDR2 is SNEGSKA (reference sequence). CDR3 length: 14 residues. CDR3 coding DNA: TGCAGTGCTAGTCGGGACATGGAAATCGATACGCAGTATTTT. The encoded protein is CSASRDMEIDTQYF.

This chain uses TRBV11-2 with TRBJ2-1, with TRBD2 matching over 15 bases. Germline values: CDR1 SGHAT, CDR2 FQNNGV. The CDR3 has 18 residues. Unmatched junction bases numbered 8, after V lost 4 bases and J lost 4 bases. The CDR3, as DNA: TGTGCCAGCAGCTCTAATGGACTAGCGGGGGGGCCATACAATGAGCAGTTCTTC. It translates to CASSSNGLAGGPYNEQFF. The complete variable domain, with remaining parts taken from reference TRBV11-2 and TRBJ2-1, reads EAGVAQSPRYKIIEKRQSVAFWCNPISGHATLYWYQQILGQGPKLLIQFQNNGVVDDSQLPKDRFSAERLKGVDSTLKIQPAKLEDSAVYLCASSSNGLAGGPYNEQFFGPGTRLTVL.

CDR3 in amino acids: CASTLTGLSPYEQYF. As DNA, the CDR3 is TGTGCCAGCACTTTAACAGGGTTGAGTCCCTACGAGCAGTACTTC. The V gene is TRBV6-5, the J gene TRBJ2-7; TRBD1 is a possible D gene (6 bases). The CDR3 extends over 15 amino acids. Germline V CDR1 and CDR2: MNHEY, SVGAGI. The ends were cut back, 7 bases at V and 2 bases at J, with 18 bases in the middle.

The chain couples TRBV30 to TRBJ1-5; D gene uncertain. This CDR3 comprises 14 residues. V dropped 7 bases and J dropped 6 bases, with 19 bases sitting between them. Germline V gives CDR1 GTSNPN, CDR2 SVGIG (reference sequence). The CDR3 DNA is TGTGCCTCAAGCCCGGGGATAGTGAGTCAGCCCCAGCATTTT. This gives the protein CASSPGIVSQPQHF.

The chain carries TRBV9 and TRBJ1-2; possibly TRBD1 for D (6 bases). CDR3 length: 13 residues. Germline V gene sequence: CDR1 SGDLS, CDR2 YYNGEE. Trimming removed 0 bases from V and 8 bases from J, with 11 bases in between. The CDR3 here is CASSVVPGDGYTF. For the CDR3, the DNA is TGTGCCAGCAGCGTAGTTCCAGGGGACGGCTACACCTTC.

CDR3 sequence (DNA): TGCGCCAGCAGCAACCTCGAGGAGCCCTACGAGCAGTACTTC. Residues: CASSNLEEPYEQYF. This chain uses TRBV5-1 with TRBJ2-7; D unclear. The CDR3 runs to 14 residues. The germline V gene has CDR1 SGHRS and CDR2 YFSETQ. Trimming took 4 bases from V and 2 from J, leaving 13 bases between them.

The rearrangement links TRBV7-9 to TRBJ2-7, with 7 bases fitting TRBD1. Germline V CDR1 and CDR2: SEHNR, FQNEAQ (reference sequence). The CDR3 consists of 12 residues. V was clipped by 5 bases and J by 4 bases; unmatched bases: 2. CDR3 sequence reads: CASSGQEYEQYF. In nucleotides, the CDR3 is TGTGCCAGCAGCGGACAGGAGTACGAGCAGTACTTC.